These 14 T cell receptor beta chains were sequenced from one sample in a study of blood T cells in healthy people across ages (dated by TCRdb to the mid-2010s). To prepare the library, 5' RACE was applied. Sequencing was performed on an Illumina HiSeq 2500. The second PCR ran for roughly 7 to 12 cycles and used a J-beta primer mix along with a sample-barcoded 5' primer. TCRdb reanalyzed the raw reads on its own, using fastp at Q25 for trimming and MiXCR for clone calling, and kept in-frame beta chains. Rows are combined by CDR3 protein, so each entry shows the most common genes and DNA. The sample table shows over 950,000 distinct CDR3 sequences, and under 40% are seen once. The ten largest make up about an eighth of the sample. Material: blood. The source is a man between 18 and 35 years old in good health.

This clonotype was seen more than once but under ten times. The chain combines TRBV24-1 with TRBJ1-2; TRBD1 might be the D (5 bases). Germline CDR1 and CDR2: KGHDR and SFDVKD. V was trimmed by 1 base and J by 5 bases, leaving 13 bases between them. There are 15 residues in the CDR3. In DNA, the CDR3 is TGTGCCACCAGTGATTTCCGAGCGGGGGAGTATGGCTACACCTTC. It is translated as CATSDFRAGEYGYTF.

The table lists this clonotype with a few counts. The gene calls are TRBV20-1 and TRBJ2-1; the match to TRBD1 covers 7 bases. Looked up from germline, CDR1 is DFQATT and CDR2 is SNEGSKA (reference sequence). Germline trimming cut 0 bases from V and 5 bases from J; bases unmatched to any gene: 13. This CDR3 region has 17 residues. In DNA, the CDR3 is TGCAGTGCTAGAGAAACTACAGGGGAAATCGATGACAATGAGCAGTTCTTC. It codes for CSARETTGEIDDNEQFF.

The gene calls are TRBV21-1 and TRBJ2-1. TRBV21-1 has pseudogene status. The CDR3 runs 19 residues. The CDR3 region has the DNA TGTGCCAGCAGCAAATTTTCTATAGGAACCTTGAGCCTCCTCAATGAGCAGTTCTTC. It is translated as CASSKFSIGTLSLLNEQFF.

This clonotype was seen a handful of times. The chain uses TRBV4-3 and TRBJ2-1; D remains unclear. This CDR3 comprises 15 residues. Trimming took 0 bases from V and 2 from J, leaving 8 bases between them. CDR1 and CDR2 from the germline V gene are LGHNA and YSLEER. For the CDR3, the DNA is TGCGCCAGCAGCCAAGACTTTGGGACCTACAATGAGCAGTTCTTC. Its translation: CASSQDFGTYNEQFF.

The CDR3 protein is CSAATGQGYNEQYF. In nucleotides, the CDR3 is TGCAGTGCAGCTACCGGGCAGGGGTACAATGAGCAGTACTTC. V usage is TRBV20-1 and J usage is TRBJ2-1, with D possibly being TRBD1 (6 bases). The DNA end favors TRBJ2-7, so the J call may be wrong. The V gene's germline CDR1 is DFQATT and CDR2 SNEGSKA (reference sequence). This CDR3 is built from 14 residues.

V and J are TRBV12-3 or TRBV12-4 and TRBJ1-1; 7 bases map to TRBD1. This CDR3 is built from 13 residues. With 5 bases clipped from V and 6 bases from J, the junction kept 6 bases outside the gene matches. CDR3 loop: CASSPTGAAEAFF. CDR3 nucleotides: TGTGCCAGCAGTCCAACAGGGGCTGCTGAAGCTTTCTTT.

As regards this clonotype: One end of the junction does not line up with germline, which may come from a read error. V is TRBV27 and J is TRBJ1-1; possible D gene TRBD1, 5 bases. This CDR3 is built from 14 residues. Germline CDR1 and CDR2: MNHEY and SMNVEV (reference sequence). The CDR3 nucleotides read TGTGCCAGCAGTATATCCCCAGGGAGTGATGAAGCTTTCTTT. Translating it yields CASSISPGSDEAFF.

V gene TRBV28 combines with J gene TRBJ2-5; D might be TRBD1 (6 bases). This CDR3 is 14 amino acids long. V lost 2 bases and J lost 5, with 12 bases in between. Germline V CDR1 and CDR2: MDHEN, SYDVKM. The CDR3: CASSLVQGRETQYF. In DNA form, the CDR3 reads TGTGCCAGCAGTTTAGTCCAGGGGCGGGAGACCCAGTACTTC.

The rearrangement links TRBV6-1 to TRBJ1-4; D is possibly TRBD1 (5 bases). The germline gives CDR1 MNHNS, CDR2 SASEGT. This CDR3 has 13 residues. Trimming left V 6 bases short and J 7 bases short, with 12 bases between. The CDR3: CASRKGPAEKLFF. In DNA, the CDR3 is TGTGCCAGCAGGAAGGGGCCTGCTGAAAAACTGTTTTTT.

The genes are TRBV20-1 and TRBJ2-1; D not certain. The CDR3 covers 15 residues. Trimming stripped 3 bases from V and 3 bases from J, with 15 bases between. CDR1 and CDR2 from the germline V gene are DFQATT and SNEGSKA (reference sequence). The CDR3 sequence: CSAREPAVLYNEQFF. CDR3 nucleotide sequence: TGCAGTGCTAGGGAGCCGGCGGTGCTCTACAATGAGCAGTTCTTC.

This clonotype has just a few counts. This CDR3 reads CASSPTGGAETDTQYF. Here the CDR3 DNA reads TGTGCCAGCTCACCCACAGGGGGCGCTGAAACAGATACGCAGTATTTT. The chain uses TRBV18 and TRBJ2-3; 9 bases map to TRBD1. Per the germline V gene, CDR1 is KGHSH and CDR2 is LQKENI. J was trimmed by 3 bases and V by 3 bases; bases with no gene match: 7. This CDR3 spans 16 amino acids.

The chain carries TRBV6-1 and TRBJ1-6; D is ambiguous. Germline-derived CDR1 and CDR2 are MNHNS and SASEGT. Trimming left V 4 bases short and J 13 bases short, with 11 bases between. CDR3 length equals 12 residues. The CDR3 spells CASSGSAQPLHF. The CDR3 DNA reads as TGTGCCAGCAGTGGAAGCGCCCAGCCCCTCCACTTT.

This clonotype was counted a few times. This chain connects TRBV7-2 to TRBJ2-7; 7 bases map to TRBD1. This CDR3 contains 15 residues. V trimming: 1 base; J trimming: 7 bases; junction bases outside the gene matches: 10. CDR1 and CDR2 from the germline V gene are SGHTA and FQGNSA. As DNA, the CDR3 is TGTGCCAGCAGCTTAGTGACAGGGTCATCCAATGAGCAGTACTTC. Protein: CASSLVTGSSNEQYF.

There are a few counts of this clonotype. V gene TRBV24-1 combines with J gene TRBJ2-7, with D perhaps matching TRBD1 or TRBD2 (6 bases each). The CDR3 totals 13 residues. Trimming cost V 9 bases and J 0 bases, with 11 bases left between them. Germline-derived CDR1 and CDR2 are KGHDR and SFDVKD. The CDR3 loop reads CATPTGASYEQYF. CDR3 nucleotides: TGTGCCACCCCTACGGGGGCCTCCTACGAGCAGTACTTC.